These 27 T cell receptor beta chains share one sample of origin, sequenced in a study of beta chain features in type 1 diabetes. Study-wide results and limits: TCRB CDR3s from Type 1 diabetes patients were moderately but significantly shorter in all four CD4+ subsets.

These receptors' targets are unknown. The whole isolated RNA underwent reverse transcription, so sequencing captured expressed TCRB transcripts. Assay used: immunoSEQ multiplex PCR; TCRdb lists only in-frame clones, some missing. The sample carries approximately 600,000 clones, around 12% recorded once. The sequencing sample was made of naive CD4+ T cells from blood. The receptors here all came from a man younger than 45 with type 1 diabetes.

This clone was seen a few times. CDR3 loop: CASSSLESGELFF. The CDR3 DNA sequence: TGTGCCAGCTCCTCCCTAGAGTCCGGGGAGCTGTTTTTT. The V gene is TRBV18, the J gene TRBJ2-2, with D unresolved. CDR1 and CDR2 from the germline V gene are KGHSH and LQKENI. Trimming left V 6 bases short and J 6 bases short, with 11 bases between. The CDR3 covers 13 residues.

This clone has more than one count but fewer than ten. V gene TRBV27 combines with J gene TRBJ2-3; D remains unclear. CDR3 length: 15 amino acids. Germline V gene sequence: CDR1 MNHEY, CDR2 SMNVEV (reference sequence). Trimming shortened V by 6 bases and J by 4 bases, and 17 bases separated the two germline ends. CDR3 amino acids: CASSRHVSGPDTQYF. The CDR3 DNA reads TGTGCCAGCAGCCGACACGTGTCCGGCCCAGATACGCAGTATTTT.

The V gene is TRBV4-3, the J gene TRBJ2-3; unclear D gene. Trimming pared 1 base from V and 2 bases from J, leaving 4 bases between. The CDR3 runs 13 residues. Per the germline V gene, CDR1 is LGHNA and CDR2 is YSLEER. This CDR3 is CASSQVHTDTQYF. The CDR3 coding sequence is TGCGCCAGCAGCCAAGTTCACACAGATACGCAGTATTTT.

This clone was seen a few times. The CDR3 nucleotides read TGTGCCAGCCCCAACCAGGCGATGGAAGCTTTCTTT. Translation gives CASPNQAMEAFF. This chain connects TRBV2 to TRBJ1-1, with unresolved D. Germline V gene lookup returns CDR1 SNHLY and CDR2 FYNNEI. V lost 8 bases and J lost 8, with 15 bases in between. This CDR3 contains 12 residues.

This clone was seen repeatedly, ten times or more. The chain recombines TRBV14 with TRBJ2-1; D is undetermined. This CDR3 has 14 residues. In germline, CDR1 is SGHDN, CDR2 FVKESK. V shed 3 bases and J shed 3 bases, with 9 bases lying between them. CDR3: CASSHSSVYNEQFF. The CDR3, as DNA: TGTGCCAGCAGCCACTCGTCAGTCTACAATGAGCAGTTCTTC.

This clone was detected a few times. This sequence joins TRBV18 and TRBJ2-7; the D is unclear. The CDR3 is made up of 13 amino acids. V was pared by 0 bases and J by 3 bases, with 6 bases between. Germline V gives CDR1 KGHSH, CDR2 LQKENI. The CDR3 loop is CASSPPEVYEQYF. CDR3 coding DNA: TGTGCCAGCTCACCACCTGAGGTCTACGAGCAGTACTTC.

The table lists this clone with a few counts. CDR3 DNA: TGTGCCAGCAGCCTCACTTCCGGGACAAGCTCCTACGAGCAGTACTTC. It encodes CASSLTSGTSSYEQYF. The J gene is TRBJ2-7, the V gene TRBV7-2, with TRBD1 as a possible D gene (6 bases). CDR1 is SGHTA and CDR2 is FQGNSA in the germline V gene. CDR3 length: 16 amino acids. Deletions cut 5 bases from V and 0 bases from J, with 17 bases between.

In this sample, this clone turned up a few times. Different DNA sequences within this sample yield the same CDR3. The chain carries TRBV5-1 and TRBJ2-5; D gene uncertain. This CDR3 has 11 amino acids. Germline assignment: CDR1 SGHRS and CDR2 YFSETQ. Trimming pared 4 bases from V and 2 bases from J, leaving 3 bases between. Written as DNA, the CDR3 is TGCGCCAGCAGCCTACAAGAGACCCAGTACTTC. Protein: CASSLQETQYF.

This clone has more than one count but fewer than ten. This chain links TRBV5-1 with TRBJ2-3, with TRBD1 matching over 8 bases. The ends lost 7 bases at V and 1 base at J; junction bases unmatched: 5. Germline lookup yields CDR1 SGHRS and CDR2 YFSETQ. This CDR3 has 14 residues. The CDR3 sequence is CASGQGEGTDTQYF. Here the CDR3 DNA reads TGCGCCAGCGGACAGGGTGAGGGCACAGATACGCAGTATTTT.

This clone was picked up a small number of times. Here the CDR3 DNA reads TGTGCCAGCAGCCCATCGACGGAGAACACTGAAGCTTTCTTT. This gives the protein CASSPSTENTEAFF. The chain couples TRBV2 to TRBJ1-1; D is undetermined. The CDR3 consists of 14 residues. The germline V and J ends were trimmed by 6 bases and 1 base, with 12 bases remaining between them. The germline CDR1 and CDR2 sequences are SNHLY and FYNNEI.

This clone came up a few times. Distinct nucleotide sequences in the sample also encode this CDR3. The CDR3 sequence is CASSPGRLYGYTF. The CDR3 nucleotides read TGCGCCAGCAGCCCGGGACGGTTATATGGCTACACCTTC. V usage is TRBV5-1 and J usage is TRBJ1-2; D is perhaps TRBD1 (5 bases). The CDR3 is 13 amino acids. CDR1 and CDR2 from the germline V gene are SGHRS and YFSETQ. V lost 4 bases and J 5 bases, leaving 12 bases between the germline ends.

The rearrangement joins TRBV19 to TRBJ2-1; 7 bases align to TRBD1. CDR3 size: 13 residues. V shed 6 bases and J 6 bases; nucleotides not matched to a gene: 5. Germline CDR1 and CDR2: LNHDA and SQIVND (reference sequence). The CDR3 DNA reads as TGTGCCAGTAGACATACAGGGGCCAATGAGCAGTTCTTC. Translating it yields CASRHTGANEQFF.

The table lists this clone with a few counts. The gene calls are TRBV13 and TRBJ1-2, with 7 bases aligning to TRBD1. The germline V gene has CDR1 PRHDT and CDR2 FYEKMQ (reference sequence). Trimming cost V 5 bases and J 8 bases; bases outside gene matches: 11. The CDR3 is 14 amino acids. Written as DNA, the CDR3 is TGTGCCAGCAGCAAATTGGACAGGCCCAGCGGCTACACCTTC. This translates into CASSKLDRPSGYTF.

V is TRBV7-8 and J is TRBJ2-3; 11 bases match TRBD1. The germline V gene has CDR1 SGHVS and CDR2 FQNEAQ. V gave up 5 bases and J gave up 5 bases; unmatched junction bases: 9. This CDR3 has 16 amino acids. CDR3 loop: CASSTRTGGGVDTQYF. The CDR3 nucleotides are TGTGCCAGCAGCACGCGGACAGGGGGCGGGGTAGATACGCAGTATTTT.

The rearrangement links TRBV5-6 to TRBJ2-7; the D gene is possibly TRBD1 (6 bases). CDR3 length equals 17 residues. Germline lookup yields CDR1 SGHDT and CDR2 YYEEEE. V was shortened by 4 bases and J by 3 bases, with 23 bases between the two germline ends. The CDR3 sequence: CASSPWAGAHQSYEQYF. As DNA, the CDR3 is TGTGCCAGCAGCCCCTGGGCAGGGGCCCACCAAAGCTACGAGCAGTACTTC.

This clone has a handful of counts. V gene TRBV19 combines with J gene TRBJ1-1; D uncertain. Per germline, CDR1 LNHDA and CDR2 SQIVND (reference sequence). CDR3 size: 13 residues. Trimming removed 4 bases at V and 0 bases at J, with 6 bases between. The CDR3 sequence: CASSSTVNTEAFF. As DNA, the CDR3 is TGTGCCAGTAGTAGCACAGTGAACACTGAAGCTTTCTTT.

This clone was detected only a few times. The V call is TRBV5-6, the J call TRBJ1-5; TRBD1 is a possible D gene (5 bases). This CDR3 contains 14 residues. Germline lookup yields CDR1 SGHDT and CDR2 YYEEEE. Trimming pared 4 bases from V and 7 bases from J, leaving 15 bases between. The DNA of the CDR3 is TGTGCCAGCAGCACACCGAACCAGGGCCAGCCCCAGCATTTT. Its translation is CASSTPNQGQPQHF.

The rearrangement links TRBV10-2 to TRBJ1-2, with D perhaps TRBD1 (6 bases). There are 11 residues in the CDR3. The germline gives CDR1 WSHSY, CDR2 SAAADI. V was clipped by 4 bases and J by 7 bases, with 7 bases between them. The chain's CDR3 is CASSGQAGYTF. DNA of the CDR3: TGCGCCAGCAGTGGACAGGCTGGCTACACCTTC.

This chain uses TRBV7-3 with TRBJ1-1; D unclear. CDR1 and CDR2 (germline): SGHTA, FQGTGA. Between the trimmed V and J ends, which lost 5 bases and 1 base, there was a span of 14 bases. The CDR3 has 15 amino acids. In nucleotides, the CDR3 is TGTGCCAGCAGCCAAACTGGGGTAGCGAACACTGAAGCTTTCTTT. This gives the protein CASSQTGVANTEAFF.

V is TRBV23-1 and J is TRBJ2-2, with D possibly matching TRBD2 (6 bases). TRBV23-1 is an ORF; its function is uncertain. V dropped 1 base and J dropped 0 bases, with 9 bases sitting between them. This CDR3 comprises 16 residues. Here the CDR3 DNA reads TGCGCCAGCAGTCAATTGGGGGGACCGAACACCGGGGAGCTGTTTTTT. Amino acid sequence: CASSQLGGPNTGELFF.

This chain uses TRBV30 with TRBJ2-7; 9 positions agree with TRBD2. The length of the CDR3 is 12 residues. The V and J ends lost 4 bases and 5 bases, in that order; junction bases with no gene match: 3. Germline CDR1 GTSNPN, CDR2 SVGIG (reference sequence). CDR3 nucleotides: TGTGCCTGGATGTCTAGCGGGGACGAGCAGTACTTC. It is translated as CAWMSSGDEQYF.

This clone was recorded a few times. The chain joins TRBV4-2 to TRBJ2-7; 11 positions match TRBD1. The ends lost 1 base at V and 2 bases at J; junction bases unmatched: 4. Looked up from germline, CDR1 is LGHNA and CDR2 is YNFKEQ. This CDR3 has 16 residues. The CDR3 DNA follows: TGTGCCAGCAGCCAAGTTACGGGACAGGGGGCCTACGAGCAGTACTTC. It yields the protein CASSQVTGQGAYEQYF.

This clone was seen more than once but under ten times. The chain uses TRBV6-1 and TRBJ1-6; TRBD1 is a possible D gene (5 bases). This CDR3 region has 14 residues. Deletions cut 10 bases from V and 7 bases from J, with 17 bases between. Germline V lookup: CDR1 MNHNS, CDR2 SASEGT. The CDR3, as DNA: TGTGCCACGTCCGGGGCAGTGGAGAATTCACCCCTCCACTTT. Its protein product is CATSGAVENSPLHF.

The chain employs TRBV6-5 and TRBJ2-3, with a possible D match to TRBD2 (5 bases). Germline loops: CDR1 MNHEY, CDR2 SVGAGI. The CDR3 extends over 14 amino acids. V lost 2 bases and J lost 8, with 14 bases in between. Here the CDR3 DNA reads TGTGCCAGCAGTTACAGCGGCCGGGCCCCTACGCAGTATTTT. Its protein product is CASSYSGRAPTQYF.

This clone was recorded a few times. The sample has other DNA sequences that encode this CDR3 too. V is TRBV9 and J is TRBJ1-3, with a weak D call TRBD1 (5 bases). There are 14 residues in the CDR3. Germline values: CDR1 SGDLS, CDR2 YYNGEE. The V end lost 2 bases, the J end lost 4 bases, and 10 bases lay between the germline ends. The DNA of the CDR3 is TGTGCCAGCAGCGTTTCAGGGTCAGGAAACACCATATATTTT. Its translation is CASSVSGSGNTIYF.

V usage is TRBV28 and J usage is TRBJ2-1; 10 bases agree with TRBD2. CDR1 is MDHEN, CDR2 SYDVKM, per germline. The CDR3 spans 17 residues. With V trimmed by 2 bases and J by 0 bases, 4 bases remained unmatched. The CDR3 is CASSLLAGANSYNEQFF. As DNA, the CDR3 is TGTGCCAGCAGTTTACTAGCGGGGGCTAACTCCTACAATGAGCAGTTCTTC.

The CDR3 spells CASSLVGHEVANVLTF. The CDR3 DNA follows: TGTGCCAGCAGCTTAGTAGGCCACGAGGTTGCCAACGTCCTGACTTTC. This rearrangement joins TRBV13 to TRBJ2-6; D unclear. Germline CDR1 and CDR2: PRHDT and FYEKMQ (reference sequence). V dropped 1 base and J dropped 7 bases, with 14 bases sitting between them. The CDR3 sequence is 16 residues long.